This T cell receptor beta chain is from a study of blood T cell repertoires in COVID-19. Study-level background: T cells, B-cell-depleted T cells, or PBMCs supplied cDNA or gDNA.

Exposed study participants had met a COVID-19 case within 2 weeks before entry. Libraries were prepared by immunoSEQ multiplex PCR; TCRdb keeps only in-frame clonotypes and omits some of them. The sample holds some 300,000 clones, 90% to 95% seen once. Germline assignment: CDR1 SGHDN and CDR2 FVKESK. This CDR3 region has 17 residues. V lost 1 base to trimming and J lost 0 bases, with 15 bases between them. The clonotype comes from a woman in her twenties or thirties who had been exposed to COVID-19. The rearrangement joins TRBV14 to TRBJ1-2, with D unclear. Sequenced material: PBMCs or T cells enriched from blood (not recorded which). The CDR3 nucleotides read TGTGCCAGCAGCCAAGGGTTAAGCGGATTGGCTAACTATGGCTACACCTTC. Protein sequence: CASSQGLSGLANYGYTF.